Sequencing of this TCR beta chain was carried out in a study of blood T cell repertoires in COVID-19. Authors' analysis steps: Cell counts per sample came from amplifying reference gene primers. Some clones are missing from TCRdb's copy, which holds only in-frame ones; the method was immunoSEQ multiplex PCR. V and J calls and clone size follow that table, whereas D and trimming were derived from the DNA. Here the sample spans over 300,000 clones, around four fifths being singletons. This receptor was identified in a woman between 45 and 65 years old with acute or convalescent COVID-19. The sequenced sample consisted of peripheral blood.

Here the CDR3 reads CSVTGTGAADEAFF. The DNA of the CDR3 is TGCAGCGTGACCGGGACAGGGGCGGCCGACGAAGCTTTCTTT. This sequence joins TRBV29-1 and TRBJ1-1; 10 bases fit TRBD1. V dropped 6 bases and J dropped 8; count of bases not matched to a gene: 12. The CDR3 loop spans 14 amino acids. Germline CDR1 is SQVTM and CDR2 is ANQGSEA.